A selection of T cell receptor beta chains follows, all from one sample in a study of radiation and T cells in renal cell carcinoma. Data came from immunoSEQ multiplex PCR; TCRdb stores just in-frame clones and leaves some out. The top ten clones hold 10% to 15% of a sample with 20,000 or so clones, about 56% of them seen once. Sequenced material: tumor tissue, taken from a patient whose treatment included radiotherapy and nephrectomy. All receptors come from a man in his fifties or sixties with renal cell carcinoma. The CDR3 runs from the conserved cysteine through the conserved F or W. Fields, in order: CDR3 protein, CDR3 DNA, clone size, J gene, V gene, D gene. The D gene is left open where the match is weak. Clone sizes are given selectively: once, few, many, or a class where the clone is expanded.

CASSLTTGYNEQFF,TGTGCCAGCAGCCTAACGACTGGTTACAATGAGCAGTTCTTC,-,TRBJ2-1,TRBV6-1,-
CASSSQGAEAFF,TGTGCCAGCAGCTCACAGGGGGCTGAAGCTTTCTTT,-,TRBJ1-1,TRBV7-2,TRBD1
CASSTTTYGYTF,TGTGCCAGCAGTACAACAACATATGGCTACACCTTC,-,TRBJ1-2,TRBV6-5,-
CASSLNQGSMYEQYF,TGTGCCAGCAGCTTAAACCAGGGGTCCATGTACGAGCAGTACTTC,-,TRBJ2-7,TRBV7-2,-
CASSAEAGSTDTQYF,TGTGCCAGCAGCGCCGAAGCGGGGAGCACAGATACGCAGTATTTT,-,TRBJ2-3,TRBV7-2,TRBD2
CASSHEGDWRMNEQFF,TGTGCCAGCAGTCACGAAGGGGACTGGCGTATGAATGAGCAGTTCTTC,few,TRBJ2-1,TRBV27,-
CASSSPVDRGSYEQYF,TGTGCCAGCAGTTCTCCCGTTGACAGGGGCTCCTACGAGCAGTACTTC,-,TRBJ2-7,TRBV27,TRBD1
CASSLYIETYNEQFF,TGTGCCAGCAGTTTATATATCGAGACATACAATGAGCAGTTCTTC,-,TRBJ2-1,TRBV27,-
CSGDGAGGADTQYF,TGCAGCGGCGATGGGGCAGGGGGCGCAGATACGCAGTATTTT,few,TRBJ2-3,TRBV29-1,TRBD1
CASRQFNQETQYF,TGTGCCAGCAGACAGTTCAACCAAGAGACCCAGTACTTC,-,TRBJ2-5,TRBV27,-
CASSLVGGSGANVLTF,TGTGCCAGCAGCTTAGTAGGCGGATCTGGGGCCAACGTCCTGACTTTC,-,TRBJ2-6,TRBV11-2,-
CASSLQAGGGETQYF,TGCGCCAGCAGCTTACAAGCGGGGGGCGGGGAGACCCAGTACTTC,-,TRBJ2-5,TRBV5-1,TRBD2
CASSYLNTEAFF,TGTGCCAGCAGTTATCTGAACACTGAAGCTTTCTTT,once,TRBJ1-1,TRBV6-6,-
CASKQRWDVAGELFF,TGTGCCAGTAAGCAGCGGTGGGACGTCGCCGGGGAGCTGTTTTTT,-,TRBJ2-2,TRBV19,-
CASSLDRRPGDTQYF,TGTGCCAGCAGCCTGGACAGACGTCCGGGCGATACGCAGTATTTT,-,TRBJ2-3,TRBV7-9,-
CASGRGGKLFF,TGTGCCAGCGGGCGTGGGGGAAAACTGTTTTTT,many,TRBJ1-4,TRBV6-4,-
CASSEYQEKVSEAFF,TGTGCCAGCAGTGAATACCAGGAGAAAGTTTCTGAAGCTTTCTTT,-,TRBJ1-1,TRBV2,-
CASSQSYAGTSNEQFF,TGCGCCAGCAGCCAATCCTACGCCGGGACTAGCAACGAGCAGTTCTTC,few,TRBJ2-1,TRBV4-1,TRBD2
CASSISGNSDTQYF,TGTGCCAGTAGTATCAGCGGGAATAGTGATACGCAGTATTTT,-,TRBJ2-3,TRBV19,TRBD2
CATNRGLDTEAFF,TGTGCCACTAACAGGGGGCTAGACACTGAAGCTTTCTTT,-,TRBJ1-1,TRBV19,TRBD1
CASSFDRGRVNEQFF,TGTGCCAGCAGTTTTGACAGGGGGAGAGTAAATGAGCAGTTCTTC,-,TRBJ2-1,TRBV6-1,TRBD1